One and the same sample provided the 18 T cell receptor beta chains below, sequenced in a study of OX40 agonist ivuxolimab in advanced cancers. The repertoire was sequenced with immunoSEQ multiplex PCR; TCRdb's copy has only in-frame clones and lacks some. The profile covers 51,000 or so clones, with roughly nine tenths appearing a single time and 14% taken by the ten largest. Source: CD4+ or CD8+ T cells sorted from blood, taken in a trial of the OX40 agonist ivuxolimab. The receptors were gathered from an adult with an advanced solid tumor such as melanoma, head and neck, liver or kidney cancer.

The chain has TRBV5-1 and TRBJ1-1; D call uncertain. The length of the CDR3 is 12 residues. Germline V gives CDR1 SGHRS, CDR2 YFSETQ. V lost 10 bases and J 3 bases, leaving 13 bases between the germline ends. The CDR3 DNA reads as TGCGCCCCCCGGGGTCGGGACACTGAAGCTTTCTTT. Amino acids: CAPRGRDTEAFF.

The gene calls are TRBV5-6 and TRBJ2-7; 7 nucleotides match TRBD1. Germline V gives CDR1 SGHDT, CDR2 YYEEEE. CDR3 length: 16 amino acids. V was clipped by 2 bases and J by 0 bases; unmatched bases: 8. The CDR3 DNA is TGTGCCAGCAGCTTAAGGGGGCAGGGGATCTCCTACGAGCAGTACTTC. Amino acids: CASSLRGQGISYEQYF.

The CDR3 protein is CAWSLQDVVETQYF. Written as DNA, the CDR3 is TGTGCCTGGAGTCTACAGGATGTTGTGGAGACCCAGTACTTC. The chain carries TRBV30 and TRBJ2-5; D possibly corresponds to TRBD1 (5 bases). From germline, CDR1 is GTSNPN and CDR2 SVGIG (reference sequence). Trimming removed 2 bases at V and 5 bases at J, with 15 bases between. The CDR3 has 14 amino acids.

Here the CDR3 DNA reads TGTGCCAGCAGCCCTTACCCAGGGACTGAAGCTTTCTTT. Encoded protein: CASSPYPGTEAFF. This chain uses TRBV11-2 with TRBJ1-1; the D gene is possibly TRBD1 (5 bases). Germline values: CDR1 SGHAT, CDR2 FQNNGV. V lost 5 bases, J lost 5 bases, and 12 bases lay in between. The CDR3 sequence is 13 residues long. Full variable domain (outside the CDR3, taken from reference TRBV11-2 and TRBJ1-1): EAGVAQSPRYKIIEKRQSVAFWCNPISGHATLYWYQQILGQGPKLLIQFQNNGVVDDSQLPKDRFSAERLKGVDSTLKIQPAKLEDSAVYLCASSPYPGTEAFFGQGTRLTVV.

The gene calls are TRBV11-2 and TRBJ2-7; 9 bases match TRBD1. Germline lookup yields CDR1 SGHAT and CDR2 FQNNGV. V gave up 4 bases and J gave up 7 bases; unmatched junction bases: 14. The CDR3 runs to 16 residues. The DNA for the CDR3 is TGTGCCAGCAGCTCCTACCCCGGGACAGGGTCGAGAGAGCAGTACTTC. Translating gives CASSSYPGTGSREQYF.

The CDR3 sequence: CASSRGTGFSSPLHF. CDR3 nucleotides: TGCGCCAGCAGCCGTGGGACAGGCTTCAGTTCACCCCTCCACTTT. The chain has TRBV4-1 and TRBJ1-6; TRBD1 aligns across 8 bases. V lost 4 bases to trimming and J lost 9 bases; unmatched junction nucleotides: 8. The germline V gene encodes CDR1 MGHRA and CDR2 YSYEKL. The CDR3 has 15 amino acids.

The chain is built from TRBV4-2 and TRBJ1-5, with D hard to call. The CDR3 has 16 amino acids. V lost 0 bases and J lost 0, with 9 bases in between. CDR1 and CDR2 from the germline V gene are LGHNA and YNFKEQ. Here the CDR3 reads CASSQEGRYSNQPQHF. Written as DNA, the CDR3 is TGTGCCAGCAGCCAAGAAGGGAGATATAGCAATCAGCCCCAGCATTTT.

The chain has TRBV7-6 and TRBJ2-7; 7 bases agree with TRBD1. The germline CDR1 and CDR2 sequences are SGHVS and FNYEAQ. The ends lost 5 bases at V and 2 bases at J; junction bases unmatched: 9. CDR3 length equals 15 residues. CDR3 sequence: CASSARDSEAYEQYF. CDR3 in DNA: TGTGCCAGCAGCGCCAGGGACAGTGAAGCCTACGAGCAGTACTTC.

This chain connects TRBV5-6 to TRBJ1-5; D not certain. This CDR3 has 14 residues. The V end was cut by 4 bases, the J end by 0 bases, with 8 bases between. Germline V gene lookup returns CDR1 SGHDT and CDR2 YYEEEE. CDR3 coding DNA: TGTGCCAGCAGCGCGAGATATAGCAATCAGCCCCAGCATTTT. Its protein is CASSARYSNQPQHF. Using reference TRBV5-6 and TRBJ1-5 for the parts outside the CDR3, the full variable domain is DAGVTQSPTHLIKTRGQQVTLRCSPKSGHDTVSWYQQALGQGPQFIFQYYEEEERQRGNFPDRFSGHQFPNYSSELNVNALLLGDSALYLCASSARYSNQPQHFGDGTRLSIL.

The V call is TRBV30, the J call TRBJ1-3, with 9 bases lining up with TRBD1. Trimming cost V 1 base and J 2 bases; bases outside gene matches: 12. The germline V gene encodes CDR1 GTSNPN and CDR2 SVGIG (reference sequence). The CDR3 sequence is 18 residues long. The CDR3 region has the DNA TGTGCCTGGAGTGATTACGGGACAGGGAAAAGGCCTGGAAACACCATATATTTT. Translation gives CAWSDYGTGKRPGNTIYF. The whole variable domain, remainder taken from reference TRBV30 and TRBJ1-3, is SQTIHQWPATLVQPVGSPLSLECTVEGTSNPNLYWYRQAAGRGLQLLFYSVGIGQISSEVPQNLSASRPQDRQFILSSKKLLLSDSGFYLCAWSDYGTGKRPGNTIYFGEGSWLTVV.

In DNA, the CDR3 is TGTGCCAGCAGCGCCGGGACAGGGACAACCACTGAAGCTTTCTTT. As protein: CASSAGTGTTTEAFF. This chain uses TRBV5-6 with TRBJ1-1, with 9 bases identical to TRBD1. The CDR3 covers 15 residues. CDR1 and CDR2 (germline): SGHDT, YYEEEE. V trimming: 4 bases; J trimming: 4 bases; junction bases outside the gene matches: 8.

CDR3 nucleotide sequence: TGTGCCAGCAGCTTACCCGGGACAGGGGTTGAAGCTTTCTTT. It is translated as CASSLPGTGVEAFF. The chain carries TRBV7-6 and TRBJ1-1; 10 bases map to TRBD1. The CDR3 extends over 14 amino acids. V dropped 2 bases and J dropped 7; count of bases not matched to a gene: 4. Per germline, CDR1 SGHVS and CDR2 FNYEAQ.

The V call is TRBV9, the J call TRBJ2-7; D is perhaps TRBD1 (6 bases). Germline V lookup: CDR1 SGDLS, CDR2 YYNGEE. The germline V and J ends were trimmed by 3 bases and 0 bases, with 13 bases remaining between them. The CDR3 is 15 amino acids. CDR3 bases: TGTGCCAGCAGCGAGGCGGACAGCACCTCCTACGAGCAGTACTTC. It is translated as CASSEADSTSYEQYF.

This chain links TRBV5-1 with TRBJ1-1; 9 positions agree with TRBD1. V shed 3 bases, J shed 0 bases, and the junction held 9 bases outside the gene matches. This CDR3 is built from 17 residues. The V gene's germline CDR1 is SGHRS and CDR2 YFSETQ. The CDR3 sequence is CASSSLPGQGMNTEAFF. As DNA, the CDR3 is TGCGCCAGCAGCTCTCTACCGGGACAGGGCATGAACACTGAAGCTTTCTTT.

This chain joins TRBV6-5 and TRBJ2-7; D not resolved. The CDR3 runs to 14 residues. Germline CDR1 reads MNHEY; CDR2 reads SVGAGI. Between the trimmed V and J ends, which lost 2 bases and 4 bases, there was a span of 12 bases. CDR3 amino acids: CASSYGRAGYEQYF. Written as DNA, the CDR3 is TGTGCCAGCAGTTACGGACGGGCTGGATACGAGCAGTACTTC.

The chain combines TRBV4-1 with TRBJ1-6; 7 nucleotides align to TRBD1. Germline V gene data show CDR1 as MGHRA and CDR2 as YSYEKL. This CDR3 contains 17 residues. V lost 3 bases to trimming and J lost 9 bases; unmatched junction nucleotides: 14. The CDR3 DNA sequence: TGCGCCAGCAGCCACTTAGGAGGGACAGCAGATCTTTCACCCCTCCACTTT. Its protein is CASSHLGGTADLSPLHF.

The rearrangement uses TRBV25-1 and TRBJ1-2; the D gene is possibly TRBD1 (6 bases). V was cut by 0 bases and J by 7 bases, with 15 bases left in between. Germline values: CDR1 MGHDK, CDR2 SYGVNS. The CDR3 extends over 15 amino acids. The CDR3 DNA reads TGTGCCAGCAGTGAATACGGGCGGGGGGCAGGTGGCTACACCTTC. Translated, it gives CASSEYGRGAGGYTF.

This rearrangement joins TRBV7-9 to TRBJ2-7; 11 positions match TRBD1. The CDR3 spans 16 residues. V dropped 1 base and J dropped 2; count of bases not matched to a gene: 4. Germline V CDR1 and CDR2: SEHNR, FQNEAQ (reference sequence). The CDR3 DNA reads TGTGCCAGCAGCTTAGACCGGGACAGGGGGGCCTACGAGCAGTACTTC. It translates to CASSLDRDRGAYEQYF. Supplemented by reference TRBV7-9 and TRBJ2-7, the full variable domain reads DTGVSQNPRHKITKRGQNVTFRCDPISEHNRLYWYRQTLGQGPEFLTYFQNEAQLEKSRLLSDRFSAERPKGSFSTLEIQRTEQGDSAMYLCASSLDRDRGAYEQYFGPGTRLTVT.